This TCR beta chain was profiled in a study of control samples from healthy donors and cancer patients. Using immunoSEQ multiplex PCR, the repertoire was profiled, and TCRdb retains in-frame clones only, with some absent. The table shows 150,000 to 200,000 clones, with approximately 93% occurring only once. V trimming: 3 bases; J trimming: 5 bases; junction bases outside the gene matches: 6. In germline, CDR1 is KGHDR, CDR2 SFDVKD. The CDR3 is 15 residues long. The rearrangement uses TRBV24-1 and TRBJ2-5; 9 bases fit TRBD1. Specimen: blood. This TCR derives from a woman between 40 and 55 years old in good health. The CDR3 loop reads CATSDTRDRDETQYF. In DNA, the CDR3 is TGTGCCACCAGTGATACCCGGGACAGGGATGAGACCCAGTACTTC.